This entry lists 19 T cell receptor beta chains sequenced from one sample in a study of shared clonotypes between healthy human individuals (TCRdb year 2020). The method behind the library was the immunoSEQ multiplex PCR assay. The clones in this table, taken by TCRdb from immuneACCESS, are in-frame only. Not every clone is retained; where verified, under half of the shortfall comes from an unresolved V gene, and the cause of the rest is unknown. The sample contains 530,000 or so clones, 60% to 80% of them found a single time. The ten largest clonotypes hold around an eighth of the sample. The source material was PBMCs. Receptor source: a woman in her 40s in good health. Some clones in this sample may be carry-over from other donors' samples.

The chain uses TRBV19 and TRBJ1-4, with D unresolved. Trimming removed 7 bases at V and 2 bases at J, with 11 bases between. The CDR3 is 14 residues long. Germline assignment: CDR1 LNHDA and CDR2 SQIVND (reference sequence). The chain's CDR3 is CASTIPGTNEKLFF. The CDR3 nucleotides are TGTGCCAGTACAATCCCTGGGACTAATGAAAAACTGTTTTTT.

This sequence joins TRBV6-5 and TRBJ1-5, with unresolved D. The germline V and J ends were trimmed by 8 bases and 3 bases, with 17 bases remaining between them. This CDR3 has 15 amino acids. Per the germline V gene, CDR1 is MNHEY and CDR2 is SVGAGI. CDR3 nucleotide sequence: TGTGCCAGCCGGCCTGAGGAAGCGTCCAATCAGCCCCAGCATTTT. This sequence encodes CASRPEEASNQPQHF.

This sequence joins TRBV4-2 and TRBJ2-7; 16 bases agree with TRBD2. This CDR3 has 19 residues. CDR1 is LGHNA, CDR2 YNFKEQ, per germline. J lost 4 bases, V lost 0 bases, and 9 bases had no gene match. The CDR3 coding sequence is TGTGCCAGCAGCCAAGATCAGGGACTAGCGGGAGGGGGTGTGTACGAGCAGTACTTC. This encodes CASSQDQGLAGGGVYEQYF.

The chain is built from TRBV30 and TRBJ1-1; D call uncertain. CDR1 and CDR2 from the germline V gene are GTSNPN and SVGIG (reference sequence). This CDR3 is 13 amino acids long. Trimming shortened V by 4 bases and J by 2 bases, and 11 bases separated the two germline ends. DNA of the CDR3: TGTGCCTGGACTCGCGGAGGAAACACTGAAGCTTTCTTT. Encoded protein: CAWTRGGNTEAFF.

This chain links TRBV2 with TRBJ2-3; 7 nucleotides agree with TRBD2. The germline V gene has CDR1 SNHLY and CDR2 FYNNEI. The CDR3 length is 14 residues. With V trimmed by 8 bases and J by 0 bases, 5 bases remained unmatched. CDR3 sequence reads: CASLAAASTDTQYF. The CDR3 nucleotides are TGTGCCAGCCTAGCGGCGGCTAGCACAGATACGCAGTATTTT.

The chain combines TRBV7-3 with TRBJ2-7, with D unclear. CDR3 size: 13 residues. The germline V gene has CDR1 SGHTA and CDR2 FQGTGA. Trimming removed 2 bases at V and 6 bases at J, with 11 bases between. In DNA form, the CDR3 reads TGTGCCAGCAGCTTAGAACCTGTTCGCGAGCAGTACTTC. The encoded protein is CASSLEPVREQYF.

V is TRBV21-1 and J is TRBJ2-2. TRBV21-1 is labeled a pseudogene. The CDR3 length is 16 residues. The CDR3 here is CASVPTDPANTGELFF. The CDR3, as DNA: TGTGCCAGCGTCCCCACGGACCCAGCGAACACCGGGGAGCTGTTTTTT.

A single count supports this clone. The chain uses TRBV7-9 and TRBJ2-3; D gene unclear. The CDR3 has 15 residues. Per germline, CDR1 SEHNR and CDR2 FQNEAQ (reference sequence). V gave up 1 base and J gave up 0 bases, with 8 bases separating them. Written as DNA, the CDR3 is TGTGCCAGCAGCTTAGGGTTAGCTAGCACAGATACGCAGTATTTT. Amino acid sequence: CASSLGLASTDTQYF. Supplemented by reference TRBV7-9 and TRBJ2-3, the full variable domain reads DTGVSQNPRHKITKRGQNVTFRCDPISEHNRLYWYRQTLGQGPEFLTYFQNEAQLEKSRLLSDRFSAERPKGSFSTLEIQRTEQGDSAMYLCASSLGLASTDTQYFGPGTRLTVL.

This chain joins TRBV5-1 and TRBJ2-3; 13 bases match TRBD2. V lost 4 bases, J lost 4 bases, and 3 bases stayed unmatched. The CDR3 totals 15 residues. The germline gives CDR1 SGHRS, CDR2 YFSETQ. The CDR3 bases are TGCGCCAGCAGCACCGGACTAGCGGGAGCAGATACGCAGTATTTT. The encoded protein is CASSTGLAGADTQYF.

Only a few counts were recorded for this clone. V is TRBV5-1 and J is TRBJ1-2; a weak D match, TRBD1 (5 bases). CDR1 and CDR2 (germline): SGHRS, YFSETQ. The CDR3 is 15 amino acids. V gave up 2 bases and J gave up 0 bases, with 11 bases separating them. CDR3 sequence: CASSLAGTPNYGYTF. The CDR3 nucleotides are TGCGCCAGCAGCTTAGCGGGGACTCCTAACTATGGCTACACCTTC.

CDR3 amino acids: CASSQATGGPGPFQETQYF. The CDR3 DNA reads TGTGCCAGCAGCCAGGCGACCGGGGGGCCGGGTCCCTTCCAAGAGACCCAGTACTTC. The genes are TRBV4-2 and TRBJ2-5; tentatively, D is TRBD2 (7 bases). CDR3 length equals 19 residues. Deletions cut 3 bases from V and 1 base from J, with 24 bases between. Germline CDR1 reads LGHNA; CDR2 reads YNFKEQ.

The V call is TRBV7-8, the J call TRBJ2-3, with 8 bases lining up with TRBD2. Germline-derived CDR1 and CDR2 are SGHVS and FQNEAQ. V dropped 6 bases and J dropped 1; count of bases not matched to a gene: 9. The CDR3 loop spans 16 amino acids. CDR3 DNA: TGTGCCAGCAGTTCACCGGAGACTAGCGGCACAGATACGCAGTATTTT. Translating gives CASSSPETSGTDTQYF. Combining the CDR3 with reference TRBV7-8 and TRBJ2-3 gives the whole variable domain GAGVSQSPRYKVAKRGQDVALRCDPISGHVSLFWYQQALGQGPEFLTYFQNEAQLDKSGLPSDRFFAERPEGSVSTLKIQRTQQEDSAVYLCASSSPETSGTDTQYFGPGTRLTVL.

A word on this clone: Other DNA sequences in this sample translate to the same CDR3. The chain links TRBV11-2 to TRBJ1-1; possibly TRBD1 for D (6 bases). Deletions cut 2 bases from V and 4 bases from J, with 11 bases between. Germline CDR1 reads SGHAT; CDR2 reads FQNNGV. This CDR3 comprises 14 residues. DNA of the CDR3: TGTGCCAGCAGCTTAACAGGGTGGAGCACTGAAGCTTTCTTT. It specifies CASSLTGWSTEAFF.

The sample holds one count of this clone. The chain recombines TRBV28 with TRBJ1-2; tentative D call: TRBD1 (5 bases). V was shortened by 6 bases and J by 6 bases, with 17 bases between the two germline ends. There are 14 residues in the CDR3. Germline V gene data show CDR1 as MDHEN and CDR2 as SYDVKM. The CDR3 spells CASRTTARVHGYTF. The CDR3 region has the DNA TGTGCCAGCAGGACGACAGCGAGGGTACATGGCTACACCTTC.

The CDR3 DNA sequence: TGCGCCAGCAGCCTCGGACAGGGAGGTTACAATGAGCAGTTCTTC. Translated, it gives CASSLGQGGYNEQFF. V usage is TRBV4-3 and J usage is TRBJ2-1; 8 bases fit TRBD1. Germline V gene data show CDR1 as LGHNA and CDR2 as YSLEER. The CDR3 is 15 residues long. The ends lost 4 bases at V and 4 bases at J; junction bases unmatched: 6.

The chain combines TRBV5-1 with TRBJ1-1; D might be TRBD1 (6 bases). CDR3 length: 14 residues. V dropped 4 bases and J dropped 4 bases, with 14 bases sitting between them. Per the germline V gene, CDR1 is SGHRS and CDR2 is YFSETQ. The CDR3 DNA follows: TGCGCCAGCAGCGTACAGGGTTTTAGCACTGAAGCTTTCTTT. This sequence encodes CASSVQGFSTEAFF. Full variable domain (outside the CDR3, taken from reference TRBV5-1 and TRBJ1-1): KAGVTQTPRYLIKTRGQQVTLSCSPISGHRSVSWYQQTPGQGLQFLFEYFSETQRNKGNFPGRFSGRQFSNSRSEMNVSTLELGDSALYLCASSVQGFSTEAFFGQGTRLTVV.

The V gene is TRBV9, the J gene TRBJ2-5; D is possibly TRBD1 (6 bases). CDR3 length: 16 residues. V lost 1 base to trimming and J lost 1 base, with 14 bases between them. Germline CDR1 reads SGDLS; CDR2 reads YYNGEE. The CDR3, as DNA: TGTGCCAGCAGCGTAACCCCCACAGGGATCCAAGAGACCCAGTACTTC. Its translation is CASSVTPTGIQETQYF.

V is TRBV18 and J is TRBJ2-5; the match to TRBD2 covers 9 bases. V dropped 1 base and J dropped 1; count of bases not matched to a gene: 4. CDR3 length: 16 amino acids. Germline CDR1 KGHSH, CDR2 LQKENI. The DNA of the CDR3 is TGTGCCAGCTCACCACTAGCGGGAGATCTCCAAGAGACCCAGTACTTC. Protein sequence: CASSPLAGDLQETQYF. Using reference TRBV18 and TRBJ2-5 for the parts outside the CDR3, the full variable domain is NAGVMQNPRHLVRRRGQEARLRCSPMKGHSHVYWYRQLPEEGLKFMVYLQKENIIDESGMPKERFSAEFPKEGPSILRIQQVVRGDSAAYFCASSPLAGDLQETQYFGPGTRLLVL.

This clone was seen once. The J gene is TRBJ2-7, the V gene TRBV10-3; D may correspond to TRBD1 or TRBD2 (5 bases each). Germline loops: CDR1 ENHRY, CDR2 SYGVKD. The ends were cut back, 11 bases at V and 3 bases at J, with 14 bases in the middle. The CDR3 has 12 residues. DNA for the CDR3: TGTGCCTCGGCTTGGGGGAACTACGAGCAGTACTTC. Amino acid sequence: CASAWGNYEQYF.